This T cell receptor (beta chain) was identified during a study of technical replicates of blood from several donors (dated by TCRdb to about 2017). The V end gives up 2 bases and the J end 1 base, leaving 1 base in the junction not matched to a gene. As encoded in the germline V gene, CDR1 is MNHEY while CDR2 is SVGAGI. From cysteine to phenylalanine, the CDR3 is 14 amino acids long. Only CDR3 DNA is held: 42 bases, read in frame from base 1. The library was generated by the immunoSEQ multiplex PCR assay. TCRdb took over this immuneACCESS table, retaining in-frame rearrangements with V and J assigned. Such tables are incomplete; in checked studies, under half of the missing clones stem from an unresolved V gene, and the remainder is unexplained. In all, the sample holds about 15,000 clones, and 65% to 85% of those were seen once. Of the sample, under 15% is held by the ten largest clones. Worth noting for this clone: This receptor's antigen is unknown. One base away there is no much larger clone; base qualities are not given.

The origin of this receptor is a human donor in good health. Input material: PBMCs. The chain was built from TRBV6-5 and TRBJ1-2, with 7 middle bases fitting TRBD1. Read as DNA, the sequence is TGTGCCAGCAGTTACGGGACAGTTAACTATGGCTACACCTTC. It codes for CASSYGTVNYGYTF.